These 21 T cell receptor beta chains share one sample of origin, sequenced in a study of identical twins. MiXCR, applied by TCRdb to the 5' RACE reads, yields one record per CDR3 protein. This sample carries around 510,000 distinct CDR3 sequences, 13% to 15% of them seen once, and the ten largest clones take about 1%. The sample also formed part of further work on yellow fever vaccine responses in identical twins.

Sequences were obtained from CD4+ T cells sorted from blood. Every receptor here comes from a woman aged 18-30 years in good health.

A few counts support this clonotype. The V call is TRBV9, the J call TRBJ2-5; tentative D call: TRBD1 (7 bases). This CDR3 spans 15 amino acids. Per the germline V gene, CDR1 is SGDLS and CDR2 is YYNGEE. V gave up 2 bases and J gave up 2 bases, with 13 bases separating them. The CDR3 sequence is CASSVEGAGQETQYF. CDR3 nucleotide sequence: TGTGCCAGCAGCGTGGAGGGGGCCGGACAAGAGACCCAGTACTTC. The entire variable domain, with the rest obtained from reference TRBV9 and TRBJ2-5, is as follows: DSGVTQTPKHLITATGQRVTLRCSPRSGDLSVYWYQQSLDQGLQFLIQYYNGEERAKGNILERFSAQQFPDLHSELNLSSLELGDSALYFCASSVEGAGQETQYFGPGTRLLVL.

The chain joins TRBV10-3 to TRBJ2-5; 12 bases fit TRBD2. CDR3 size: 15 residues. With 10 bases clipped from V and 2 bases from J, the junction kept 8 bases outside the gene matches. Germline CDR1 is ENHRY and CDR2 is SYGVKD. The CDR3 coding sequence is TGTGCCAGCCTAGCGGGGGGGCCGTTGCAAGAGACCCAGTACTTC. This translates into CASLAGGPLQETQYF.

This clonotype was detected only a few times. The chain carries TRBV29-1 and TRBJ2-3, with D possibly matching TRBD2 (6 bases). The CDR3 extends over 12 amino acids. Looked up from germline, CDR1 is SQVTM and CDR2 is ANQGSEA. V lost 4 bases and J 5 bases, leaving 10 bases between the germline ends. The CDR3 loop reads CSVVLAIDTQYF. CDR3 DNA sequence: TGCAGCGTTGTACTAGCTATAGATACGCAGTATTTT.

The chain carries TRBV21-1 and TRBJ2-1. TRBV21-1 counts as a pseudogene. The CDR3 extends over 11 amino acids. CDR3 DNA: TGTGCCAGCAGCAAGGGTTATGAGCAGTTCTTC. This encodes CASSKGYEQFF.

The chain combines TRBV7-2 with TRBJ2-1, with D maybe TRBD2 (6 bases). Germline loops: CDR1 SGHTA, CDR2 FQGNSA. The CDR3 has 14 amino acids. V shed 3 bases and J shed 5 bases, with 11 bases lying between them. DNA of the CDR3: TGTGCCAGCAGCTTGGGGGGAGGAAACAATGAGCAGTTCTTC. As protein: CASSLGGGNNEQFF.

In this sample, this clonotype turned up many times. The rearrangement joins TRBV6-5 to TRBJ1-2; possibly TRBD1 for D (6 bases). The CDR3 spans 12 residues. Germline CDR1 reads MNHEY; CDR2 reads SVGAGI. Trimming stripped 6 bases from V and 6 bases from J, with 11 bases between. CDR3 loop: CASRPGTNGYTF. In DNA, the CDR3 is TGTGCCAGCAGACCCGGGACAAATGGCTACACCTTC.

This clonotype was detected a few times. V is TRBV12-3 or TRBV12-4 and J is TRBJ2-7; D tentatively reads TRBD1 or TRBD2 (5 bases each). The CDR3 contains 16 residues. Trimming removed 0 bases from V and 7 bases from J, with 19 bases in between. As DNA, the CDR3 is TGTGCCAGCAGTTTAGCGGGGGATTCGAGGGTAGGAGAGCAGTACTTC. It is translated as CASSLAGDSRVGEQYF.

This clonotype was recorded a few times. The V call is TRBV12-3 or TRBV12-4, the J call TRBJ2-7; D possibly uses TRBD1 or TRBD2 (5 bases each). The length of the CDR3 is 13 residues. V lost 7 bases to trimming and J lost 6 bases, with 16 bases between them. CDR3 in DNA: TGTGCCAGCACTCTCGAGGTGGGGACCGAGCAGTACTTC. Its protein is CASTLEVGTEQYF.

This clonotype has just a few counts. The rearrangement links TRBV7-9 to TRBJ2-7; TRBD1 agrees at 11 bases. The CDR3 sequence is 17 residues long. The trim removed 4 bases at V and 3 bases at J, leaving 11 bases unmatched. Germline assignment: CDR1 SEHNR and CDR2 FQNEAQ (reference sequence). CDR3 residues: CASSSFGGTGGIYEQYF. The CDR3 bases are TGTGCCAGCAGCTCTTTCGGAGGGACAGGGGGTATCTACGAGCAGTACTTC.

At least ten counts were recorded for this clonotype. The chain recombines TRBV29-1 with TRBJ2-1; D might be TRBD2 (6 bases). Germline CDR1 is SQVTM and CDR2 is ANQGSEA. This CDR3 contains 15 residues. V was shortened by 7 bases and J by 5 bases, with 21 bases between the two germline ends. The CDR3 loop is CSASWGAGGDNEQFF. CDR3 coding DNA: TGCAGCGCATCTTGGGGAGCGGGCGGGGACAATGAGCAGTTCTTC.

The chain recombines TRBV10-2 with TRBJ1-1; TRBD1 might be the D (5 bases). This CDR3 contains 14 residues. Germline CDR1 reads WSHSY; CDR2 reads SAAADI. Trimming cost V 2 bases and J 2 bases, with 9 bases left between them. As DNA, the CDR3 is TGCGCCAGCAGTGAGCGGGGGACTAACACTGAAGCTTTCTTT. Residues: CASSERGTNTEAFF.

The genes are TRBV29-1 and TRBJ1-1, with D tentatively TRBD1 (6 bases). The germline V gene has CDR1 SQVTM and CDR2 ANQGSEA. The CDR3 totals 16 residues. Between the trimmed V and J ends, which lost 4 bases and 0 bases, there was a span of 18 bases. The CDR3 DNA is TGCAGCGTTGGAACCACAGGGAAGCGGTTGAACACTGAAGCTTTCTTT. Translation: CSVGTTGKRLNTEAFF.

This clonotype was detected only a few times. The rearrangement links TRBV28 to TRBJ2-7, with D perhaps matching TRBD1 or TRBD2 (5 bases each). The CDR3 consists of 16 residues. Germline V gives CDR1 MDHEN, CDR2 SYDVKM. Deletions cut 7 bases from V and 0 bases from J, with 19 bases between. CDR3 loop: CASTQLGVPVSYEQYF. CDR3 DNA sequence: TGTGCCAGCACCCAACTGGGGGTCCCCGTCTCCTACGAGCAGTACTTC.

Ten or more counts support this clonotype. This chain joins TRBV4-1 and TRBJ2-3, with D maybe TRBD2 (7 bases). The V gene's germline CDR1 is MGHRA and CDR2 YSYEKL. The CDR3 loop spans 17 amino acids. Trimming took 0 bases from V and 6 from J, leaving 19 bases between them. CDR3 sequence (DNA): TGCGCCAGCAGCCAAGACCGTAGGGGGGGCGCAGGGGATACGCAGTATTTT. Residues: CASSQDRRGGAGDTQYF.

A few counts support this clonotype. The V and J genes are TRBV5-1 and TRBJ2-1; 7 nucleotides agree with TRBD2. V gave up 0 bases and J gave up 0 bases; unmatched junction bases: 3. The CDR3 is 16 amino acids. Germline values: CDR1 SGHRS, CDR2 YFSETQ. The CDR3: CASSLGSGISYNEQFF. DNA for the CDR3: TGCGCCAGCAGCTTGGGAAGCGGGATCTCCTACAATGAGCAGTTCTTC.

The chain couples TRBV2 to TRBJ2-2; 11 bases map to TRBD2. The CDR3 covers 16 residues. From germline, CDR1 is SNHLY and CDR2 FYNNEI. With 3 bases clipped from V and 5 bases from J, the junction kept 5 bases outside the gene matches. CDR3 residues: CASSEIGTSGTGELFF. The CDR3 DNA follows: TGTGCCAGCAGTGAGATCGGGACTAGCGGTACCGGGGAGCTGTTTTTT.

V and J are TRBV20-1 and TRBJ1-1; no clear D gene. The CDR3 runs to 13 residues. With 0 bases removed from V and 8 bases from J, the gap between germline ends came to 13 bases. Germline V gene sequence: CDR1 DFQATT, CDR2 SNEGSKA (reference sequence). This CDR3 is CSARDGNQGEAFF. CDR3 sequence (DNA): TGCAGTGCTAGAGATGGGAACCAAGGGGAAGCTTTCTTT.

This clonotype was counted only a few times. This rearrangement joins TRBV20-1 to TRBJ2-7, with 11 bases lining up with TRBD2. This CDR3 has 16 residues. Unmatched junction bases numbered 8, after V lost 1 base and J lost 3 bases. Germline V gene lookup returns CDR1 DFQATT and CDR2 SNEGSKA (reference sequence). The CDR3 sequence is CSARAPLAGVDYEQYF. The CDR3 nucleotides read TGCAGTGCTAGAGCACCACTAGCGGGAGTTGACTACGAGCAGTACTTC.

In its sample, this clonotype was seen many times. The chain employs TRBV12-3 or TRBV12-4 and TRBJ1-2; D gene unclear. There are 14 residues in the CDR3. Trimming took off 5 bases at V and 2 bases at J, with 12 bases between the two ends. The CDR3 is CASSHLGINYGYTF. Here the CDR3 DNA reads TGTGCCAGCAGTCATCTAGGGATCAACTATGGCTACACCTTC.

Only a few counts were recorded for this clonotype. The rearrangement links TRBV12-3 or TRBV12-4 to TRBJ1-5; D unclear. The V and J ends lost 6 bases and 4 bases respectively, with 7 bases between them. The CDR3 contains 12 residues. The CDR3 protein is CASSRDNQPQHF. The DNA of the CDR3 is TGTGCCAGCAGCCGAGATAATCAGCCCCAGCATTTT.

The rearrangement uses TRBV5-6 and TRBJ2-5, with a tentative D call TRBD1 (5 bases). V was trimmed by 4 bases and J by 3 bases, leaving 13 bases between them. The germline gives CDR1 SGHDT, CDR2 YYEEEE. This CDR3 has 14 amino acids. CDR3 sequence reads: CASSRTTTKETQYF. CDR3 sequence (DNA): TGTGCCAGCAGCCGGACAACTACAAAAGAGACCCAGTACTTC.